This T cell receptor (beta chain) is drawn from a study of T cell changes during pregnancy in multiple sclerosis. Method: immunoSEQ multiplex PCR; TCRdb's copy keeps in-frame clones and lacks some. The table includes about 34,000 clones, roughly 90% detected once. Germline V gene sequence: CDR1 MNHNS, CDR2 SASEGT. CDR3 length equals 15 residues. The trim removed 4 bases at V and 3 bases at J, leaving 3 bases unmatched. This TCR derives from a female donor with multiple sclerosis, enrolled in a pregnancy study. The chain carries TRBV6-1 and TRBJ2-3; 11 bases agree with TRBD2. The starting material was CD8+ T cells from peripheral blood mononuclear cells, obtained in the third trimester of pregnancy. CDR3 sequence reads: CASSGIAGGTDTQYF. The CDR3 nucleotides read TGTGCCAGCAGTGGAATAGCGGGGGGGACAGATACGCAGTATTTT.